Listed below are T cell receptor beta chains from one sample, sequenced in a study of cytomegalovirus exposure and HLA in healthy donors. The table came from immunoSEQ multiplex PCR; TCRdb's copy has only in-frame clones and leaves some out. The sample consists of under 200,000 clones, under 95% of them appearing once. What was sequenced was PBMCs. The receptors here all came from a woman aged 18-29 years in good health and CMV-seropositive. The CDR3 runs from the conserved cysteine through the conserved F or W. Fields, in order: D gene, V gene, clone size, J gene, CDR3 DNA, CDR3 protein. The D gene is left open where the match is weak. Expanded clones are given a class, and other clones once, few, many or no size at all.

D gene: .
V gene: TRBV6-1
clone size: .
J gene: TRBJ1-1
CDR3 DNA: TGTGCCAGCAGTGGGAGACGGAACACTGAAGCTTTCTTT
CDR3 protein: CASSGRRNTEAFF

D gene: TRBD1
V gene: TRBV5-8
clone size: .
J gene: TRBJ2-2
CDR3 DNA: TGTGCCAGCAGCATGAGGGACAGGGCCACCGGGGAGCTGTTTTTT
CDR3 protein: CASSMRDRATGELFF

D gene: .
V gene: TRBV28
clone size: once
J gene: TRBJ2-1
CDR3 DNA: TGTGCCAGCAGTTTAGGGTTAGGGGGGGCAAATGAGCAGTTCTTC
CDR3 protein: CASSLGLGGANEQFF

D gene: .
V gene: TRBV5-6
clone size: .
J gene: TRBJ1-1
CDR3 DNA: TGTGCCAGCAGCTGGACAGCTAACACTGAAGCTTTCTTT
CDR3 protein: CASSWTANTEAFF

D gene: .
V gene: TRBV9
clone size: .
J gene: TRBJ2-5
CDR3 DNA: TGTGCCAGCAGCTACCTGGGCTTCTACCAAGAGACCCAGTACTTC
CDR3 protein: CASSYLGFYQETQYF

D gene: TRBD2
V gene: TRBV4-3
clone size: .
J gene: TRBJ2-7
CDR3 DNA: TGCGCCAGCAGCCGGGGGGACAGCGGGAGGTATGGGGAGCAGTACTTC
CDR3 protein: CASSRGDSGRYGEQYF

D gene: .
V gene: TRBV7-7
clone size: .
J gene: TRBJ2-5
CDR3 DNA: TGTGCCAGCAGCCCCTCGGACTCCCTAGAGACCCAGTACTTC
CDR3 protein: CASSPSDSLETQYF

D gene: TRBD2
V gene: TRBV19
clone size: .
J gene: TRBJ2-5
CDR3 DNA: TGTGCCAGTAGTATATTCGCGGGGGGGCAAGAGACCCAGTACTTC
CDR3 protein: CASSIFAGGQETQYF

D gene: .
V gene: TRBV28
clone size: .
J gene: TRBJ2-2
CDR3 DNA: TGTGCCAGCATCCGGCAGGGGTCACTTAACACCGGGGAGCTGTTTTTT
CDR3 protein: CASIRQGSLNTGELFF

D gene: .
V gene: TRBV6-4
clone size: .
J gene: TRBJ1-5
CDR3 DNA: TGTGCCAGCAGTGACGAACAGGGCGTGGGCCCCCAGCATTTT
CDR3 protein: CASSDEQGVGPQHF

D gene: .
V gene: TRBV11-2
clone size: .
J gene: TRBJ1-5
CDR3 DNA: TGTGCCAGCAGCTTACCCCACAGGGGCAATCAGCCCCAGCATTTT
CDR3 protein: CASSLPHRGNQPQHF

D gene: TRBD2
V gene: TRBV7-9
clone size: .
J gene: TRBJ2-1
CDR3 DNA: TGTGCCAGCAGCTTAGCGCGTGGCGGGAGGATTACCCACAATGAGCAGTTCTTC
CDR3 protein: CASSLARGGRITHNEQFF

D gene: TRBD1
V gene: TRBV6-1
clone size: .
J gene: TRBJ1-2
CDR3 DNA: TGTGCCAGCAGTGAAAAGGACAGGGGGCTAAAAAACTATGGCTACACCTTC
CDR3 protein: CASSEKDRGLKNYGYTF

D gene: TRBD2
V gene: TRBV19
clone size: .
J gene: TRBJ2-2
CDR3 DNA: TGTGCCAGTAGGGGAGCGGGAGACGGGGAGCTGTTTTTT
CDR3 protein: CASRGAGDGELFF

D gene: TRBD2
V gene: TRBV6-6
clone size: once
J gene: TRBJ2-1
CDR3 DNA: TGTGCCAGCAGTTACGCGGGAGGGCTTTACAATGAGCAGTTCTTC
CDR3 protein: CASSYAGGLYNEQFF

D gene: TRBD1
V gene: TRBV27
clone size: .
J gene: TRBJ1-1
CDR3 DNA: TGTGCCAGCAGTTCCCCCGGACAGGGGATGAACACTGAAGCTTTCTTT
CDR3 protein: CASSSPGQGMNTEAFF

D gene: .
V gene: TRBV7-9
clone size: .
J gene: TRBJ2-7
CDR3 DNA: TGTGCCAGCAGCTGGCAGGGGAGGGACGAGCAGTACTTC
CDR3 protein: CASSWQGRDEQYF

D gene: .
V gene: TRBV5-5
clone size: .
J gene: TRBJ1-6
CDR3 DNA: TGTGCCAGCAGCCGTTGGGGAGGGAATTCACCCCTCCACTTT
CDR3 protein: CASSRWGGNSPLHF

D gene: TRBD2
V gene: TRBV5-5
clone size: .
J gene: TRBJ2-5
CDR3 DNA: TGTGCCAGCAGCTTGGCCCTCAGGCTAGCGGGAGCATGGGAGACCCAGTACTTC
CDR3 protein: CASSLALRLAGAWETQYF

D gene: .
V gene: TRBV7-8
clone size: .
J gene: TRBJ2-7
CDR3 DNA: TGTGCCAGCAGCTTAGGCAGGGTACCCTACGAGCAGTACTTC
CDR3 protein: CASSLGRVPYEQYF

D gene: .
V gene: TRBV14
clone size: .
J gene: TRBJ2-3
CDR3 DNA: TGTGCCAGCAGCCAAGATCCGGGTGATACGCAGTATTTT
CDR3 protein: CASSQDPGDTQYF

D gene: TRBD2
V gene: TRBV28
clone size: once
J gene: TRBJ2-7
CDR3 DNA: TGTGCCAGCAGTTTCTTTGGGGCGGGGGACTACGAGCAGTACTTC
CDR3 protein: CASSFFGAGDYEQYF

D gene: .
V gene: TRBV5-6
clone size: once
J gene: TRBJ1-5
CDR3 DNA: TGTGCCAGCAGCTTGTCCGGACAGAGTAGCAATCAGCCCCAGCATTTT
CDR3 protein: CASSLSGQSSNQPQHF

D gene: .
V gene: TRBV30
clone size: .
J gene: TRBJ1-4
CDR3 DNA: TGTGCCTGGAGTGAGAACACCGCAACTAATGAAAAACTGTTTTTT
CDR3 protein: CAWSENTATNEKLFF

D gene: TRBD2
V gene: TRBV10-1
clone size: .
J gene: TRBJ2-1
CDR3 DNA: TGCGCCAGCAGTATGCGGGGGAGCTACAATGAGCAGTTCTTC
CDR3 protein: CASSMRGSYNEQFF

D gene: .
V gene: TRBV7-6
clone size: .
J gene: TRBJ2-7
CDR3 DNA: TGTGCCAGCAGCTTAGCGCGCCAGGGCTACGAGCAGTACTTC
CDR3 protein: CASSLARQGYEQYF

D gene: TRBD1
V gene: TRBV30
clone size: .
J gene: TRBJ1-4
CDR3 DNA: TGTGCCTGGAGTCATACAGGGGAAGCAACTAATGAAAAACTGTTTTTT
CDR3 protein: CAWSHTGEATNEKLFF

D gene: TRBD1
V gene: TRBV4-1
clone size: once
J gene: TRBJ2-6
CDR3 DNA: TGCGCCAGCAGCCAAGATCGGACAGGGCCTTCGAACTCTGGGGCCAACGTCCTGACTTTC
CDR3 protein: CASSQDRTGPSNSGANVLTF

D gene: TRBD2
V gene: TRBV11-2
clone size: once
J gene: TRBJ2-1
CDR3 DNA: TGTGCCAGCAGCTCCGATCGACTCGGGGGGGATGAGCAGTTCTTC
CDR3 protein: CASSSDRLGGDEQFF

D gene: TRBD1
V gene: TRBV4-3
clone size: once
J gene: TRBJ2-1
CDR3 DNA: TGCGCCAGCAGCCAAGCCCCGGGACAGGGCTTCTCGGGAAGGGACAATGAGCAGTTCTTC
CDR3 protein: CASSQAPGQGFSGRDNEQFF

D gene: .
V gene: TRBV7-2
clone size: .
J gene: TRBJ2-3
CDR3 DNA: TGTGCCAGCAGCTCGGGGGTATCCGGGGGAGATACGCAGTATTTT
CDR3 protein: CASSSGVSGGDTQYF

D gene: .
V gene: TRBV6-6
clone size: .
J gene: TRBJ2-7
CDR3 DNA: TGTGCCAGCAGTCGAACAGGACAGTCCTACGAGCAGTACTTC
CDR3 protein: CASSRTGQSYEQYF

D gene: .
V gene: TRBV6-5
clone size: few
J gene: TRBJ2-5
CDR3 DNA: TGTGCCAGCAGTTACTCGACAGGAGAAGGGGAGACCCAGTACTTC
CDR3 protein: CASSYSTGEGETQYF

D gene: TRBD2
V gene: TRBV7-2
clone size: .
J gene: TRBJ2-3
CDR3 DNA: TGTGCCAGCAGCAAGACTAGCGGAATCACAGATACGCAGTATTTT
CDR3 protein: CASSKTSGITDTQYF

D gene: .
V gene: TRBV27
clone size: many
J gene: TRBJ1-2
CDR3 DNA: TGTGCCAGCAGACCTCTGGACAGACCTAACTATGGCTACACCTTC
CDR3 protein: CASRPLDRPNYGYTF

D gene: TRBD2
V gene: TRBV13
clone size: .
J gene: TRBJ2-1
CDR3 DNA: TGTGCCAGCAGCGTTAGCGGGGGGGCCGTCGATGAGCAGTTCTTC
CDR3 protein: CASSVSGGAVDEQFF

D gene: .
V gene: TRBV5-1
clone size: .
J gene: TRBJ2-3
CDR3 DNA: TGCGCCAGCAGCCCCTCTCCCAGGCCCACAGATACGCAGTATTTT
CDR3 protein: CASSPSPRPTDTQYF

D gene: .
V gene: TRBV28
clone size: .
J gene: TRBJ1-1
CDR3 DNA: TGTGCCAGCAGTCCTTCGACAGGCTTCATGAACACTGAAGCTTTCTTT
CDR3 protein: CASSPSTGFMNTEAFF

D gene: TRBD2
V gene: TRBV6-1
clone size: .
J gene: TRBJ2-1
CDR3 DNA: TGTGCCAGCAATGGACTAGCGGGGTCCTACAATGAGCAGTTCTTC
CDR3 protein: CASNGLAGSYNEQFF

D gene: TRBD2
V gene: TRBV5-4
clone size: .
J gene: TRBJ2-7
CDR3 DNA: TGTGCCAGCAGCTTGGATCCGCGGGGGGCGTACGAGCAGTACTTC
CDR3 protein: CASSLDPRGAYEQYF

D gene: .
V gene: TRBV5-6
clone size: .
J gene: TRBJ2-5
CDR3 DNA: TGTGCCAGCAGCTTCTACGACAGATCCCAAGAGACCCAGTACTTC
CDR3 protein: CASSFYDRSQETQYF

D gene: TRBD1
V gene: TRBV6-1
clone size: .
J gene: TRBJ2-1
CDR3 DNA: TGTGCCAGCAGTGAGGGCAGGGGGCACCACAATGAGCAGTTCTTC
CDR3 protein: CASSEGRGHHNEQFF

D gene: .
V gene: TRBV9
clone size: once
J gene: TRBJ2-3
CDR3 DNA: TGTGCCAGCAGCGTAGGAGCGGGTACTAGCACAGATACGCAGTATTTT
CDR3 protein: CASSVGAGTSTDTQYF

D gene: TRBD2
V gene: TRBV7-3
clone size: .
J gene: TRBJ2-5
CDR3 DNA: TGTGCCAGCAGCTACACATCCGGGACTACTCTGAAAGAGACCCAGTACTTC
CDR3 protein: CASSYTSGTTLKETQYF

D gene: .
V gene: TRBV25-1
clone size: .
J gene: TRBJ2-2
CDR3 DNA: TGTGCCAGCAGTGCAGGGACAAGGGCCGGGGAGCTGTTTTTT
CDR3 protein: CASSAGTRAGELFF